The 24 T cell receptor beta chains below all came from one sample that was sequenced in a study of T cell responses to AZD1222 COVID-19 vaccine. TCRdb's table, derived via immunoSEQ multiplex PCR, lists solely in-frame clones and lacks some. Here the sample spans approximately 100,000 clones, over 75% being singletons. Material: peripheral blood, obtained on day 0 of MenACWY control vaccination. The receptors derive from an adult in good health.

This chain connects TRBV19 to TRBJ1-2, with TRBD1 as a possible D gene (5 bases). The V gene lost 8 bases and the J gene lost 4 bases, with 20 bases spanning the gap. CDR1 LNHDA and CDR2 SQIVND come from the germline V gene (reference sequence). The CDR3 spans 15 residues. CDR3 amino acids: CASGPDTGRPYGYTF. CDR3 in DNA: TGTGCCAGTGGCCCAGATACGGGACGGCCCTATGGCTACACCTTC.

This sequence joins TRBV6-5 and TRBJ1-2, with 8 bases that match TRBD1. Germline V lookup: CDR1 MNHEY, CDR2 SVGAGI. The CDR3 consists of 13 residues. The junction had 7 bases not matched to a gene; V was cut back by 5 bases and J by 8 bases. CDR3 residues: CASSRGAGGGYTF. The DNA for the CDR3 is TGTGCCAGCAGTAGAGGGGCAGGGGGCGGCTACACCTTC.

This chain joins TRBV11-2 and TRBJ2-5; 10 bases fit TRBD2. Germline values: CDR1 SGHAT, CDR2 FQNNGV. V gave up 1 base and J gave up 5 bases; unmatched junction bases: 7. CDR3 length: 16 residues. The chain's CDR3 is CASSLGRPAGGETQYF. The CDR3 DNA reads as TGTGCCAGCAGCTTAGGGCGCCCAGCGGGGGGGGAGACCCAGTACTTC.

The CDR3 nucleotides are TGTGCCAGCTCAGCCGGGACAGGGGGCGCAGGCAATCAGCCCCAGCATTTT. Translating gives CASSAGTGGAGNQPQHF. The chain links TRBV18 to TRBJ1-5; 12 bases align to TRBD1. Germline V lookup: CDR1 KGHSH, CDR2 LQKENI. The trim removed 5 bases at V and 2 bases at J, leaving 7 bases unmatched. This CDR3 has 17 residues.

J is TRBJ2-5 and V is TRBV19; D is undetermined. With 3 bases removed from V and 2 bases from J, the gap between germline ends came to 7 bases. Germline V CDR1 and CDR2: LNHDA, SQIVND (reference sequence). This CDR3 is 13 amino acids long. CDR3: CASSMARQETQYF. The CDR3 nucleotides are TGTGCCAGTAGTATGGCTAGACAAGAGACCCAGTACTTC.

The CDR3 loop reads CASGQVNGELFF. DNA for the CDR3: TGTGCCAGCGGGCAGGTAAACGGGGAGCTGTTTTTT. The gene calls are TRBV5-6 and TRBJ2-2, with unresolved D. CDR3 length: 12 amino acids. Germline assignment: CDR1 SGHDT and CDR2 YYEEEE. Deletions cut 7 bases from V and 7 bases from J, with 11 bases between. The entire variable domain, with the rest obtained from reference TRBV5-6 and TRBJ2-2, is as follows: DAGVTQSPTHLIKTRGQQVTLRCSPKSGHDTVSWYQQALGQGPQFIFQYYEEEERQRGNFPDRFSGHQFPNYSSELNVNALLLGDSALYLCASGQVNGELFFGEGSRLTVL.

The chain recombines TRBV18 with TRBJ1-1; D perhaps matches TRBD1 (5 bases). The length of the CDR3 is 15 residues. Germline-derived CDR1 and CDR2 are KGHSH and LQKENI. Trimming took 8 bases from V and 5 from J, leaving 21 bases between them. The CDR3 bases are TGTGCCAGCACTCGACAGAGACCGGCGGATACTGAAGCTTTCTTT. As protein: CASTRQRPADTEAFF.

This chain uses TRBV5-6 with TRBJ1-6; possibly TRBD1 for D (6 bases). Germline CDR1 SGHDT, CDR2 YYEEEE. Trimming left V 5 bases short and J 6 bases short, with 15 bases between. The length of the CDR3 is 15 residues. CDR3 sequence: CASRSIGGGNSPLHF. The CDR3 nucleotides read TGTGCCAGCAGGAGTATCGGAGGGGGTAATTCACCCCTCCACTTT.

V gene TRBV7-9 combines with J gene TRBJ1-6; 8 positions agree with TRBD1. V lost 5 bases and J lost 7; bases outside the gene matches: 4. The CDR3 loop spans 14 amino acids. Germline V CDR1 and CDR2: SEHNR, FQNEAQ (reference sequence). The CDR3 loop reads CASSPRGLNSPLHF. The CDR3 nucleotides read TGTGCCAGCAGCCCCAGGGGGCTCAATTCACCCCTCCACTTT.

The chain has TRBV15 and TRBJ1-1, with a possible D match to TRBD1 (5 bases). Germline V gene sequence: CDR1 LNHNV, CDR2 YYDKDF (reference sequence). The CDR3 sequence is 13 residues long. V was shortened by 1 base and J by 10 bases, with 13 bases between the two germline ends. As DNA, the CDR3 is TGTGCCACCAGCAGAGCTCAGGGTGGTGGAGCTTTCTTT. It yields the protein CATSRAQGGGAFF.

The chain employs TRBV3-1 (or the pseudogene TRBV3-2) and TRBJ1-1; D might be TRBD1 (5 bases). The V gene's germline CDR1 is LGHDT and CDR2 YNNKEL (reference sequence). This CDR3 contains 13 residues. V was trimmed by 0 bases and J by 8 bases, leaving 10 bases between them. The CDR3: CASSQDPRGEAFF. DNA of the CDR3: TGTGCCAGCAGCCAAGATCCCCGGGGCGAAGCTTTCTTT.

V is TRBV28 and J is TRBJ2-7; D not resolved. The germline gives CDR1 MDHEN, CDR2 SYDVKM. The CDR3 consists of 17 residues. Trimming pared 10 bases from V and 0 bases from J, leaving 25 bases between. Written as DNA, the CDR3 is TGTGCCACCCTCTCGGGCACCTCGGGCCGTTTCTCCTACGAGCAGTACTTC. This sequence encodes CATLSGTSGRFSYEQYF.

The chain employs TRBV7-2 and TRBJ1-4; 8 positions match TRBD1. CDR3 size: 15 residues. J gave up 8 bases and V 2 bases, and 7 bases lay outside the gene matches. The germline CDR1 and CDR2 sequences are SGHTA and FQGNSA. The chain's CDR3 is CASSLNQGAGEKLFF. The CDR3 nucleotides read TGTGCCAGCAGCTTAAATCAGGGGGCCGGCGAAAAACTGTTTTTT.

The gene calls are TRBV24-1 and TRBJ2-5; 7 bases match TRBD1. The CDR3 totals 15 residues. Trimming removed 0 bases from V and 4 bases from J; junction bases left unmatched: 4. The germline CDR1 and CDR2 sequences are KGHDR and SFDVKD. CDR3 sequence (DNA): TGTGCCACCAGTGATTTGCACAGGGGTTCAGAGACCCAGTACTTC. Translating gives CATSDLHRGSETQYF.

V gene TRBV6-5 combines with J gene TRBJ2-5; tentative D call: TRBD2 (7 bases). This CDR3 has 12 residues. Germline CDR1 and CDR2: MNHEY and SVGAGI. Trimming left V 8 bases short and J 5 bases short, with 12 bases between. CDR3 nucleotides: TGTGCCAGCCGGGGGGCGAGGGAGACCCAGTACTTC. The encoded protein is CASRGARETQYF.

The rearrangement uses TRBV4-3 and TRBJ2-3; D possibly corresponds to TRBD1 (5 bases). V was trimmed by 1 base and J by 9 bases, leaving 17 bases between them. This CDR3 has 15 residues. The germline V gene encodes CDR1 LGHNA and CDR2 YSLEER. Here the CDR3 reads CASSQARTTRQTQYF. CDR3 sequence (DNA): TGCGCCAGCAGCCAAGCTCGGACAACACGTCAAACGCAGTATTTT.

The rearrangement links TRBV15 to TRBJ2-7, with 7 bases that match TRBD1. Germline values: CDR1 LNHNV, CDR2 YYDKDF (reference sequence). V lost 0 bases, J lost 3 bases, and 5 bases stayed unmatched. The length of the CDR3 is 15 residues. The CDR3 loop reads CATSREKGGGYEQYF. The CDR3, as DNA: TGTGCCACCAGCAGAGAAAAAGGGGGCGGCTACGAGCAGTACTTC.

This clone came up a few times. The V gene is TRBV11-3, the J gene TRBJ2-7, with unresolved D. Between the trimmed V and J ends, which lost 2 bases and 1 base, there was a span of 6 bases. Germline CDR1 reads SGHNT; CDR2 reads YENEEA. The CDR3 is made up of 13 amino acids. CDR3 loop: CASSLRTSYEQYF. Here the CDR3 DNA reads TGTGCCAGCAGCTTACGTACATCCTACGAGCAGTACTTC.

The CDR3 loop reads CASSYGTGIGANVLTF. The CDR3 bases are TGTGCCAGCAGTTATGGGACAGGGATCGGGGCCAACGTCCTGACTTTC. The genes are TRBV6-2 or TRBV6-3 and TRBJ2-6; TRBD1 agrees at 9 bases. Germline CDR1 MNHEY, CDR2 SVGEGT. CDR3 length: 16 amino acids. J lost 4 bases, V lost 3 bases, and 4 bases had no gene match.

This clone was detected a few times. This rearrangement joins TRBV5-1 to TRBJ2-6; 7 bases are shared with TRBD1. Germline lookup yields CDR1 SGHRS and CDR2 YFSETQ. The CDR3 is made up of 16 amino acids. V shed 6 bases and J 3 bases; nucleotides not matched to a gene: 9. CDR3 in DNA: TGCGCCAGCACCCACGAGGGGGCCCGTGGGGCCAACGTCCTGACTTTC. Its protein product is CASTHEGARGANVLTF.

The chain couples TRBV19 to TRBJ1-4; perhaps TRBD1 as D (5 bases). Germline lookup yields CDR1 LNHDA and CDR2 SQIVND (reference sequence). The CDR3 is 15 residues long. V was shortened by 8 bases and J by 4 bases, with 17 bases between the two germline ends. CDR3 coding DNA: TGTGCCAGTTCCCAGATGGGGGATCTTAATGAAAAACTGTTTTTT. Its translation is CASSQMGDLNEKLFF. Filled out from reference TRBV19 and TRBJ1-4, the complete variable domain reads DGGITQSPKYLFRKEGQNVTLSCEQNLNHDAMYWYRQDPGQGLRLIYYSQIVNDFQKGDIAEGYSVSREKKESFPLTVTSAQKNPTAFYLCASSQMGDLNEKLFFGSGTQLSVL.

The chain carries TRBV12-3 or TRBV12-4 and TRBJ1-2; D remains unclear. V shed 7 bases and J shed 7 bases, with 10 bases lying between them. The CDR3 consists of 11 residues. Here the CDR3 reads CASTPMSGYTF. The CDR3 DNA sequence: TGTGCCAGCACCCCCATGTCTGGCTACACCTTC.

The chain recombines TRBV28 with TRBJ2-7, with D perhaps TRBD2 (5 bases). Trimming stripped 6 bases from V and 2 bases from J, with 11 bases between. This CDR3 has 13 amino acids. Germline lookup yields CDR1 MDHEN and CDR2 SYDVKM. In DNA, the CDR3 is TGTGCCAGCAGACCCACCGGGGCCTACGAGCAGTACTTC. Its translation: CASRPTGAYEQYF.

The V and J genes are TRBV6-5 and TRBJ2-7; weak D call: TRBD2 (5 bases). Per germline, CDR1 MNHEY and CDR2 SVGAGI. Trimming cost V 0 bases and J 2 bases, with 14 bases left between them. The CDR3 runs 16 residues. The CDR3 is CASSYSSGGRTYEQYF. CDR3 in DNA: TGTGCCAGCAGTTACTCGAGTGGCGGGCGGACCTACGAGCAGTACTTC.